This entry describes one T cell receptor beta chain. As yet, its antigen is unknown. This sample is part of a study of T-cell reconstitution after alpha-beta-depleted transplantation in children. General study results and limits: The authors attributed T-cell counts and diversity one year after transplant mostly to newly produced T cells.

Germline V gives CDR1 MNHNS, CDR2 SASEGT. J gave up 4 bases and V 6 bases, and 8 bases lay outside the gene matches. The CDR3 runs 16 residues. Preparing the TCRbeta library involved the use of unique molecular identifiers. TCRdb fed the PCR reads into MiXCR, producing one record per CDR3 protein. The sample lists hundreds of thousands of distinct CDR3 sequences, about 12% seen once, with 0.79% in the top ten. This TCR was recovered from a girl aged 2-10 years with congenital amegakaryocytic thrombocytopenia, due to receive a stem cell transplant. Sequences were derived from PBMCs, sampled before TCRalphabeta/CD19-depleted stem cell transplant. This chain uses TRBV6-1 with TRBJ1-4; the match to TRBD1 covers 10 bases. The CDR3 bases are TGTGCCAGCAGCCGACAGGGGGCCGCGCTTAATGAAAAACTGTTTTTT. It is translated as CASSRQGAALNEKLFF.